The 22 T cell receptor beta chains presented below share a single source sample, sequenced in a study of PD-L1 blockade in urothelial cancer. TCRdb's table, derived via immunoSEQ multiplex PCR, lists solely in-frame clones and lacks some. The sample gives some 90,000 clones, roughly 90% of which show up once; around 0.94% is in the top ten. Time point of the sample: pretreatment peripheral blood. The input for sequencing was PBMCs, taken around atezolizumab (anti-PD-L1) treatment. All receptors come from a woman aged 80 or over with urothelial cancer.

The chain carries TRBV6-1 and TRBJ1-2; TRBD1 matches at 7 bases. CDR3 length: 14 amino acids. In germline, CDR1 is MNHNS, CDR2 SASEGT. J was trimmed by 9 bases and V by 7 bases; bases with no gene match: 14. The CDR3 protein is CASIQITRQGRYTF. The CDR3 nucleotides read TGTGCCAGCATTCAGATAACCAGACAGGGCCGCTACACCTTC.

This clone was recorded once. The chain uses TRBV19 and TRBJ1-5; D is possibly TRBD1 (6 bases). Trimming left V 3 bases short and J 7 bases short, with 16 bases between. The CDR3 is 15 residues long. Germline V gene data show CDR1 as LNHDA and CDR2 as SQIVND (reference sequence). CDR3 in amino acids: CASSILQGRHQPQHF. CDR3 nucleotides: TGTGCCAGTAGTATCCTACAGGGTAGGCACCAGCCCCAGCATTTT.

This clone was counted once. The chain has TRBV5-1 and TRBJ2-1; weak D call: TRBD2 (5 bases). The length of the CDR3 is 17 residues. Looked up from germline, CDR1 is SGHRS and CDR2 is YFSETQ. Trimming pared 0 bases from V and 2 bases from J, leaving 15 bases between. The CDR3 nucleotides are TGCGCCAGCAGCTTGGCCCCCAGCGGTGGGCCCTACAATGAGCAGTTCTTC. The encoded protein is CASSLAPSGGPYNEQFF.

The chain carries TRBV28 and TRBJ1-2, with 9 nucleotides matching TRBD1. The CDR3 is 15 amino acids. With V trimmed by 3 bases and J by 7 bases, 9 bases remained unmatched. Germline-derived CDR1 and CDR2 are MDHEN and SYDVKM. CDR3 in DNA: TGTGCCAGCAGTTTGCCTGGACAGGGGCCCAGTGGCTACACCTTC. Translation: CASSLPGQGPSGYTF.

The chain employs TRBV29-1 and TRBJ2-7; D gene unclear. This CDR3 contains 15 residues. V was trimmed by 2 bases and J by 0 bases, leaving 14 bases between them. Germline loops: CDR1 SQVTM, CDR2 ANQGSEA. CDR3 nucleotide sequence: TGCAGCGTTGAATCCCCAGACATCAGCTCCTACGAGCAGTACTTC. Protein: CSVESPDISSYEQYF.

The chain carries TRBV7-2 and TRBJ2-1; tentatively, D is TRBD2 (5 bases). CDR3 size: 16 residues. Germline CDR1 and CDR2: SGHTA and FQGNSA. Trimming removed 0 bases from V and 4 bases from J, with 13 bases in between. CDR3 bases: TGTGCCAGCAGCTTAGCCACTCTGGACTCTTACAATGAGCAGTTCTTC. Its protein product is CASSLATLDSYNEQFF. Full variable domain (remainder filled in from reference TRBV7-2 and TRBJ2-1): GAGVSQSPSNKVTEKGKDVELRCDPISGHTALYWYRQSLGQGLEFLIYFQGNSAPDKSGLPSDRFSAERTGGSVSTLTIQRTQQEDSAVYLCASSLATLDSYNEQFFGPGTRLTVL.

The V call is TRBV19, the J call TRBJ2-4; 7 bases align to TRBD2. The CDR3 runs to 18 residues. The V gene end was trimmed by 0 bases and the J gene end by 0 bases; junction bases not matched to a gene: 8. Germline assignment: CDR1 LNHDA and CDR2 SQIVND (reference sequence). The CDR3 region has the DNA TGTGCCAGTAGTATAGATCATCGTCTAGCGGCAGCCAAAAACATTCAGTACTTC. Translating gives CASSIDHRLAAAKNIQYF.

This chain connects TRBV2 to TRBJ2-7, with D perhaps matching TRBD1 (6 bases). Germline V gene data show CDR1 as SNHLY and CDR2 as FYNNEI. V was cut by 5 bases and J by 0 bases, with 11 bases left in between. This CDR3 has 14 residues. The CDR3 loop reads CASSPGTHSYEQYF. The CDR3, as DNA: TGTGCCAGCAGTCCCGGGACACACTCCTACGAGCAGTACTTC.

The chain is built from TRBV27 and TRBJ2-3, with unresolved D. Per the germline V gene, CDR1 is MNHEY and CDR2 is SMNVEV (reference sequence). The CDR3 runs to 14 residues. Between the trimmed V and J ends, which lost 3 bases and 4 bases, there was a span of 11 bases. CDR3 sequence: CASSFSVFADTQYF. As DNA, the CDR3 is TGTGCCAGCAGTTTTTCAGTATTCGCAGATACGCAGTATTTT.

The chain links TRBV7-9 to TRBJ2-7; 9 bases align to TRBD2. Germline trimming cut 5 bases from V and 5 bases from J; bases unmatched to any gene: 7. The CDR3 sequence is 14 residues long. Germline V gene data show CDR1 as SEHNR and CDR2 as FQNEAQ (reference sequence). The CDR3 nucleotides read TGTGCCAGCAGCGCAAGCGGGAGGACCGACGAGCAGTACTTC. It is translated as CASSASGRTDEQYF.

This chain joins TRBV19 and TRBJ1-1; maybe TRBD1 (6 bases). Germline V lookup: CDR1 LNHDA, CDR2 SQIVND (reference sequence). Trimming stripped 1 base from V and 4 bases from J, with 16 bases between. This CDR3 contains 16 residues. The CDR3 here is CASSIVSHTGSTEAFF. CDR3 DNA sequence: TGTGCCAGTAGTATAGTCTCCCACACAGGGAGCACTGAAGCTTTCTTT.

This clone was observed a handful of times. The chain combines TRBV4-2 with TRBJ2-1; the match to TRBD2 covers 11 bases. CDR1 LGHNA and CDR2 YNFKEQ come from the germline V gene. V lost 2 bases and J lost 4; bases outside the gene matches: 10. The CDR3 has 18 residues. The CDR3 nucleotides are TGTGCCAGCAGCCAATTCGGGACTAGCGGATCCGAATACAATGAGCAGTTCTTC. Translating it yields CASSQFGTSGSEYNEQFF.

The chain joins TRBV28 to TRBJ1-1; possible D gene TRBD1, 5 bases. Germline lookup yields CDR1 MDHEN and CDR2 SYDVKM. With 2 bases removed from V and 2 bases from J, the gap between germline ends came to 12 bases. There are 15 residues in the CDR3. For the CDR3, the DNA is TGTGCCAGCAGTTTAGGGGGGACGAAAAACACTGAAGCTTTCTTT. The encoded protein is CASSLGGTKNTEAFF.

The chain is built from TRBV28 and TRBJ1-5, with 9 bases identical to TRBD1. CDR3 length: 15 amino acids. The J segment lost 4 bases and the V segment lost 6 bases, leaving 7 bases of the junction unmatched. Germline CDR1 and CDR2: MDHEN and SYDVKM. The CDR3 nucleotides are TGTGCCAGCAGCCCGGGACAGGGAGTTAATCAGCCCCAGCATTTT. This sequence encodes CASSPGQGVNQPQHF.

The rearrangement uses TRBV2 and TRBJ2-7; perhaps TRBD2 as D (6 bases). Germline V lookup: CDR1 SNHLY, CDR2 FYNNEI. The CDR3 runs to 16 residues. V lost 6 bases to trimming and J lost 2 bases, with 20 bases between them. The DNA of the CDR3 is TGTGCCAGCAGGGTCGAGCGGGCGGCGCAAGCCTACGAGCAGTACTTC. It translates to CASRVERAAQAYEQYF.

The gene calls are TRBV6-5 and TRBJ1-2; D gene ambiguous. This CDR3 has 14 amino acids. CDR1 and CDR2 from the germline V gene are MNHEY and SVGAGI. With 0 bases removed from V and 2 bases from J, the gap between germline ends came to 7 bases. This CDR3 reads CASSYSSRNYGYTF. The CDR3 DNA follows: TGTGCCAGCAGTTACTCGAGTCGGAACTATGGCTACACCTTC.

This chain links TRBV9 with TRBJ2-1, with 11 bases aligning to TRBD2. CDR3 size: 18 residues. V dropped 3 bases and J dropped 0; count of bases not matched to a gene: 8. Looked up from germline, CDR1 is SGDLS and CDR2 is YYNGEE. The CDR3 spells CASSGGSSGGPSYNEQFF. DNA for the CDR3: TGTGCCAGCAGCGGTGGGTCTAGCGGGGGGCCCTCCTACAATGAGCAGTTCTTC.

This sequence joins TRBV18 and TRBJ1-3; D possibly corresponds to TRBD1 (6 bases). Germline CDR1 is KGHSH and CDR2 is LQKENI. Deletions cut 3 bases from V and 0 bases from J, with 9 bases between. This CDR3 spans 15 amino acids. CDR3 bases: TGTGCCAGCTCACCCTCAGGGGACTCTGGAAACACCATATATTTT. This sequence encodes CASSPSGDSGNTIYF.

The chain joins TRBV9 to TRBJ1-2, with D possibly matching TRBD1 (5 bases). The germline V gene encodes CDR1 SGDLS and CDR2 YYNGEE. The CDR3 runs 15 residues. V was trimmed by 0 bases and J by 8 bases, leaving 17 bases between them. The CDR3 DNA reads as TGTGCCAGCAGCGTAGGTCCAGGGTTAAATGGAGGCTACACCTTC. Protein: CASSVGPGLNGGYTF.

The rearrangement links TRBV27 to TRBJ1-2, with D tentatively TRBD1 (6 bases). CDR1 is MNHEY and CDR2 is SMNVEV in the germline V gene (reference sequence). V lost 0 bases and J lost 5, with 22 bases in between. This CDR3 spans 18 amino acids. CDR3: CASSLSSPTGTRRYGYTF. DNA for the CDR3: TGTGCCAGCAGTTTATCGTCCCCGACAGGCACTAGAAGGTATGGCTACACCTTC.

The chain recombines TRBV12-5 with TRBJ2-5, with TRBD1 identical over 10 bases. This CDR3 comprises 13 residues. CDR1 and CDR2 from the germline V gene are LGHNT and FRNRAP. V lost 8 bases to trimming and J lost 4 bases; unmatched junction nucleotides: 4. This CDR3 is CASRQGAGETQYF. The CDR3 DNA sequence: TGTGCTAGTCGACAGGGGGCGGGAGAGACCCAGTACTTC.

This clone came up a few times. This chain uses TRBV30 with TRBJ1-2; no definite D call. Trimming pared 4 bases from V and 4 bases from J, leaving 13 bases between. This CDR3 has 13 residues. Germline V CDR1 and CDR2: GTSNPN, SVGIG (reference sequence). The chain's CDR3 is CAWIATRGYGYTF. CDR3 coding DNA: TGTGCCTGGATTGCAACCCGGGGCTATGGCTACACCTTC.